This T cell receptor beta chain was identified in a study of T cells after posttransplantation cyclophosphamide. Notes on the study in general: Later blood repertoires were often dominated by clones from the donor CD8+ memory compartment. TRB overlap between skin or GI tissue T cells and blood was limited. Recipient CMV seropositivity and CMV reactivation strongly tracked TRB clonality.

CDR1 is SGHVS, CDR2 FNYEAQ, per germline. Trimming stripped 2 bases from V and 1 base from J, with 6 bases between. CDR3 length: 14 residues. The repertoire was sequenced with immunoSEQ multiplex PCR; TCRdb's copy has only in-frame clones and lacks some. This sample has 35,000 to 40,000 clones, each found more than once. This clone was seen repeatedly, ten times or more. What it recognizes is unknown. This chain connects TRBV7-6 to TRBJ1-5; no clear D gene. The sequence was collected from a man aged 50 to 59 in good health, CMV-negative, and a related stem cell transplant donor. Sequencing input: PBMCs. The CDR3 region is CASSLRGSNQPQHF. The CDR3 coding sequence is TGTGCCAGCAGCTTACGGGGAAGCAATCAGCCCCAGCATTTT.